This TCR beta chain derives from a study of T cell repertoires in cytomegalovirus infection. On the study more broadly: Carrying CMV and the relevant HLA type showed in public TCR beta signatures. Study-level findings and limits: People with CMV and the relevant HLA were identified by cumulative public TCR beta family frequency. HLA-C-restricted CMV clonotypes gave the most frequent clonotype in two of eight donors.

TCRdb redid the calling of the reads with MiXCR, one entry per CDR3 protein. The repertoire has 200,000 to 250,000 distinct CDR3 sequences, around an eighth of them found once; the top ten carry roughly 1.7%. This clonotype has a count of ten or more. Its target is not known. Germline CDR1 SGHTA, CDR2 FQGNSA. This CDR3 contains 13 residues. Trimming stripped 3 bases from V and 6 bases from J, with 9 bases between. The chain is built from TRBV7-2 and TRBJ1-5, with D unclear. This receptor was obtained from a human donor in good health (CMV status not recorded). Some clones in this sample may be carry-over from other donors' samples. What was sequenced was PBMCs. CDR3 DNA: TGTGCCAGCAGCTTGGGCGCGAGTCAGCCCCAGCATTTT. Amino acid sequence: CASSLGASQPQHF.